Listed below are T cell receptor beta chains from one sample, sequenced in a study of tumor-infiltrating lymphocytes in localized non-small cell lung cancer. Using immunoSEQ multiplex PCR, the repertoire was profiled, and TCRdb retains in-frame clones only, with some absent. Of just over 14,000 clones in the sample, roughly four fifths were seen once. The sample was lung tumor tissue. These receptors all come from a human donor with non-small cell lung cancer. Both conserved end residues are part of each CDR3.

TRBV4-1	CASSQDQGTYGYTF
TRBV28	CASALSGGGYEQYF
TRBV5-1	CASGEDRALIGYTF
TRBV6-5	CASSSGRTGVGEKLFF
TRBV20-1	CSARDRDSYTF
TRBV27	CASSLKGGTSGRAYTDTQYF
TRBV5-1	CASSVIAGREQFF
TRBV7-8	CASAGQAPYEQYF
TRBV4-3	CASSQGRLAGIPEQYF
TRBV28	CASSTGAGNEKLFF
TRBV29-1	CSVEETGNLATEAFF
TRBV7-9	CASSLQGSSYEQYF
TRBV4-3	CASSQNRGGETQYF
TRBV5-1	CASSRTYTDTQYF
TRBV29-1	CSVRDLYNEQFF
TRBV7-2	CASSLTLAGGVYEQYF
TRBV2	CASSMTSGRARGEQYF
TRBV19	CASSVAGAPGEQYF
TRBV19	CASKGFGNYGYTF
TRBV27	CASSYGPGYEQYF
TRBV4-3	CASSQDQGTNIQYF
TRBV19	CASMEREGLFYNEQFF
TRBV2	CASSSQRANTEAFF
TRBV7-5	CARSLRGIEQYF
TRBV5-5	CASSNQGGPQHF
TRBV7-9	CASSPGQSYEQYF
TRBV30	CAWSGTGLGGGYTF
TRBV6-5	CAISGITETNYGYTF
TRBV9	CASSVATSGRAWNTWELFF
TRBV4-2	CASSQPDNTGELFF
TRBV9	CASSVGTSGAGRGDEQFF
TRBV29-1	CSVEGESNEKLFF
TRBV5-5	CASSRAGGTYNEQFF
TRBV4-1	CASSQEGAMNTEAFF
TRBV25-1	CASSIELLGGYGYTF
TRBV2	CASIAQSFSGNTIYF
TRBV7-6	CASSPGPPTDTQYF
TRBV4-2	CASSLSGTRGPGELFF
TRBV7-7	CASGRQGADGELFF
TRBV27	CASKVAGSGNTIYF
TRBV5-4	CASSLQDRGEQYF